Listed here are 22 T cell receptor beta chains from one sample, sequenced in a study of graft-versus-host responses after intestinal transplantation. TCRdb keeps only in-frame clones here, not all; method: immunoSEQ multiplex PCR. The sample includes some 45,000 clones, 85% to 95% seen only once; the top ten take about 1.4%. The material sequenced was PBMCs, taken more than 310 days after intestinal transplant. Source of these receptors: a human patient who received an intestinal transplant, so some T cells may come from the graft donor.

J is TRBJ1-5 and V is TRBV7-9; 8 nucleotides align to TRBD1. The CDR3 covers 14 residues. The germline V gene encodes CDR1 SEHNR and CDR2 FQNEAQ (reference sequence). Germline trimming cut 1 base from V and 7 bases from J; bases unmatched to any gene: 3. CDR3 nucleotide sequence: TGTGCCAGCAGCTTAGGACAGGGGTCACAGCCCCAGCATTTT. It encodes CASSLGQGSQPQHF.

The rearrangement joins TRBV7-6 to TRBJ1-6, with D perhaps matching TRBD1 (6 bases). The V end was cut by 7 bases, the J end by 6 bases, with 16 bases between. This CDR3 is 15 amino acids long. Germline V lookup: CDR1 SGHVS, CDR2 FNYEAQ. The CDR3 DNA is TGTGCCAGCAACTCTGGACAGAACTTTAATTCACCCCTCCACTTT. It translates to CASNSGQNFNSPLHF.

This chain connects TRBV7-3 to TRBJ2-1; 10 nucleotides line up with TRBD2. The germline CDR1 and CDR2 sequences are SGHTA and FQGTGA. The trim removed 3 bases at V and 9 bases at J, leaving 5 bases unmatched. The CDR3 has 14 residues. CDR3 nucleotides: TGTGCCAGCAGCTTGCTAGCGGGAGCGGTTGAGCAGTTCTTC. It is translated as CASSLLAGAVEQFF.

The V and J genes are TRBV7-9 and TRBJ2-7; the D gene is possibly TRBD1 (5 bases). CDR1 and CDR2 (germline): SEHNR, FQNEAQ (reference sequence). V was pared by 1 base and J by 1 base, with 11 bases between. The CDR3 length is 15 residues. This CDR3 reads CASSLVSGSSYEQYF. The CDR3 DNA sequence: TGTGCCAGCAGCTTAGTCTCAGGGTCATCCTACGAGCAGTACTTC.

The rearrangement joins TRBV6-6 to TRBJ1-6; D perhaps matches TRBD1 (5 bases). This CDR3 is built from 15 residues. Germline values: CDR1 MNHNY, CDR2 SVGAGI (reference sequence). Trimming stripped 5 bases from V and 9 bases from J, with 17 bases between. CDR3: CASSLDGTPFSPLHF. CDR3 coding DNA: TGTGCCAGCAGTCTAGACGGGACCCCTTTTTCACCCCTCCACTTT.

The chain carries TRBV2 and TRBJ1-1; D is perhaps TRBD1 (5 bases). The CDR3 extends over 14 amino acids. The V gene's germline CDR1 is SNHLY and CDR2 FYNNEI. The ends were cut back, 7 bases at V and 2 bases at J, with 14 bases in the middle. The CDR3 DNA reads as TGTGCCAGCATCGCCCAGGGTGGAAACACTGAAGCTTTCTTT. It yields the protein CASIAQGGNTEAFF.

The V and J genes are TRBV7-9 and TRBJ1-5, with no clear D. V was trimmed by 1 base and J by 0 bases, leaving 7 bases between them. Germline V lookup: CDR1 SEHNR, CDR2 FQNEAQ (reference sequence). There are 15 residues in the CDR3. The CDR3 loop is CASSLGGYSNQPQHF. CDR3 sequence (DNA): TGTGCCAGCAGCTTAGGTGGATATAGCAATCAGCCCCAGCATTTT.

This chain links TRBV18 with TRBJ1-4; 7 nucleotides align to TRBD1. The V and J ends lost 1 base and 7 bases, in that order; junction bases with no gene match: 15. The CDR3 has 18 amino acids. Germline CDR1 and CDR2: KGHSH and LQKENI. Here the CDR3 DNA reads TGTGCCAGCTCACCACGTATACAATCCGGGACAGCAATTGAAAAACTGTTTTTT. It yields the protein CASSPRIQSGTAIEKLFF.

The rearrangement joins TRBV6-4 to TRBJ1-5; D possibly corresponds to TRBD1 (6 bases). V was shortened by 10 bases and J by 2 bases, with 24 bases between the two germline ends. The CDR3 extends over 17 amino acids. Germline-derived CDR1 and CDR2 are MRHNA and SNTAGT. This CDR3 reads CAIAPPPRRGGNQPQHF. Written as DNA, the CDR3 is TGTGCCATCGCCCCTCCTCCTAGGAGGGGGGGCAATCAGCCCCAGCATTTT.

The V gene is TRBV6-6, the J gene TRBJ1-5; tentative D call: TRBD1 (6 bases). V shed 6 bases and J shed 1 base, with 16 bases lying between them. This CDR3 is built from 16 residues. Germline values: CDR1 MNHNY, CDR2 SVGAGI (reference sequence). The CDR3 coding sequence is TGTGCCAGCAGCCTCCGGGGGGGCGAAAGCAATCAGCCCCAGCATTTT. Encoded protein: CASSLRGGESNQPQHF.

The gene calls are TRBV7-3 and TRBJ2-6; 8 bases line up with TRBD1. V lost 3 bases and J lost 2; bases outside the gene matches: 3. From germline, CDR1 is SGHTA and CDR2 FQGTGA. The CDR3 loop spans 16 amino acids. This CDR3 reads CASSLGRGPGANVLTF. CDR3 nucleotides: TGTGCCAGCAGCTTGGGCAGGGGGCCTGGGGCCAACGTCCTGACTTTC. The whole variable domain, filled in from reference TRBV7-3 and TRBJ2-6, reads GAGVSQTPSNKVTEKGKYVELRCDPISGHTALYWYRQSLGQGPEFLIYFQGTGAADDSGLPNDRFFAVRPEGSVSTLKIQRTERGDSAVYLCASSLGRGPGANVLTFGAGSRLTVL.

V gene TRBV10-2 combines with J gene TRBJ1-5; possibly TRBD1 for D (6 bases). The CDR3 extends over 14 amino acids. Trimming removed 4 bases from V and 5 bases from J, with 12 bases in between. Germline CDR1 reads WSHSY; CDR2 reads SAAADI. CDR3 in DNA: TGCGCCAGCAGTGTGAGGGGGAGGGATCAGCCCCAGCATTTT. Its translation is CASSVRGRDQPQHF.

This chain uses TRBV7-3 with TRBJ2-1, with D maybe TRBD1 (6 bases). V lost 3 bases, J lost 4 bases, and 7 bases lay in between. The CDR3 spans 13 residues. Germline CDR1 is SGHTA and CDR2 is FQGTGA. Here the CDR3 reads CASSLGTYNEQFF. CDR3 in DNA: TGTGCCAGCAGCTTGGGGACATACAATGAGCAGTTCTTC.

The chain recombines TRBV7-3 with TRBJ2-1; 7 bases line up with TRBD1. CDR1 is SGHTA, CDR2 FQGTGA, per germline. The CDR3 extends over 14 amino acids. V shed 5 bases, J shed 2 bases, and the junction held 3 bases outside the gene matches. The CDR3 loop reads CASSIGQAYNEQFF. In DNA form, the CDR3 reads TGTGCCAGCAGCATTGGACAGGCCTACAATGAGCAGTTCTTC.

The chain has TRBV5-6 and TRBJ2-1; no clear D gene. Trimming pared 0 bases from V and 10 bases from J, leaving 11 bases between. CDR1 is SGHDT and CDR2 is YYEEEE in the germline V gene. The CDR3 extends over 13 amino acids. This chain's CDR3 is CASSLGAAVEQFF. The CDR3 DNA sequence: TGTGCCAGCAGCTTGGGCGCTGCAGTGGAGCAGTTCTTC.

This chain links TRBV5-4 with TRBJ2-5, with a possible D match to TRBD2 (6 bases). The CDR3 runs to 15 residues. Per the germline V gene, CDR1 is SGHNT and CDR2 is YYREEE (reference sequence). Trimming removed 4 bases at V and 2 bases at J, with 15 bases between. The CDR3 coding sequence is TGTGCCAGCAGCGCGGGACTTTCTCAACAAGAGACCCAGTACTTC. Amino acids: CASSAGLSQQETQYF.

The V gene is TRBV7-3, the J gene TRBJ2-5; TRBD2 matches 8 bases. CDR1 and CDR2 from the germline V gene are SGHTA and FQGTGA. The CDR3 extends over 15 amino acids. The V segment lost 5 bases and the J segment 2 bases; nucleotides outside the gene matches: 7. CDR3 residues: CASSLRGGRQETQYF. The CDR3 nucleotides are TGTGCCAGCAGCCTCCGCGGGGGGCGACAAGAGACCCAGTACTTC.

In this sample, this clone turned up a few times. The V gene is TRBV6-5, the J gene TRBJ2-7, with TRBD2 matching 9 bases. From germline, CDR1 is MNHEY and CDR2 SVGAGI. This CDR3 has 15 residues. J gave up 4 bases and V 0 bases, and 4 bases lay outside the gene matches. The CDR3 region has the DNA TGTGCCAGCAGTTACTCCGCTAGCGGGGCTTACGAGCAGTACTTC. This codes for CASSYSASGAYEQYF.

The chain links TRBV28 to TRBJ2-7, with D tentatively TRBD2 (5 bases). The CDR3 is made up of 12 amino acids. The V end lost 2 bases, the J end lost 6 bases, and 8 bases lay between the germline ends. Germline V CDR1 and CDR2: MDHEN, SYDVKM. In DNA, the CDR3 is TGTGCCAGCAGTTTAGGACGGGGCGAGCAGTACTTC. This encodes CASSLGRGEQYF.

The chain links TRBV6-5 to TRBJ1-4; D unclear. V was shortened by 5 bases and J by 0 bases, with 10 bases between the two germline ends. The CDR3 covers 15 residues. Germline CDR1 is MNHEY and CDR2 is SVGAGI. CDR3 sequence reads: CASSPSYSTNEKLFF. CDR3 nucleotides: TGTGCCAGCAGTCCCTCATATTCAACTAATGAAAAACTGTTTTTT.

The CDR3 reads CASSYTGTANTGELFF. In DNA, the CDR3 is TGTGCCAGCAGTTACACAGGGACAGCGAACACCGGGGAGCTGTTTTTT. The J gene is TRBJ2-2, the V gene TRBV6-5; 7 bases fit TRBD1. Trimming took 2 bases from V and 0 from J; bases not matched to a gene: 3. The CDR3 sequence is 16 residues long. Germline CDR1 and CDR2: MNHEY and SVGAGI.

The V and J genes are TRBV28 and TRBJ1-2; a weak D match, TRBD1 (6 bases). Germline V gives CDR1 MDHEN, CDR2 SYDVKM. This CDR3 contains 13 residues. Trimming pared 3 bases from V and 5 bases from J, leaving 10 bases between. The CDR3 spells CASSLGARYGYTF. CDR3 nucleotide sequence: TGTGCCAGCAGTTTGGGGGCTCGGTATGGCTACACCTTC.